The text below deals with one T cell receptor (beta chain). This specimen belongs to a study of blood T cell repertoires in COVID-19. The CDR3 spans 11 residues. Deletions cut 2 bases from V and 6 bases from J, with 4 bases between. Germline V CDR1 and CDR2: SGHRS, YFSETQ. The repertoire was sequenced with immunoSEQ multiplex PCR; TCRdb's copy has only in-frame clones and lacks some. The sample shows 300,000 to 350,000 clones, 80% to 90% of them seen only once. The clonotype originates from a man younger than 45 who had recovered from COVID-19. The sequenced material came from PBMCs or T cells enriched from blood (not recorded which). This chain uses TRBV5-1 with TRBJ2-3; D remains unclear. The DNA for the CDR3 is TGCGCCAGCAGCTTACGGGATACGCAGTATTTT. Protein: CASSLRDTQYF.